The sample holds a few counts of the clone carrying this T cell receptor (beta chain). The antigen remains unidentified. This specimen belongs to a study of identical twins. Unique molecular identifiers were present on the cDNA, and a universal primer site came from template switching. MiXCR was run by TCRdb on the 5' RACE reads, yielding one entry per CDR3 protein. The table has approximately 530,000 distinct CDR3 sequences, 20% to 25% seen once. Whole-study findings and limits: A partial confounding effect on zero-insertion analyses could come from invariant MAIT and iNKT cells.

CDR1 is SGHRS and CDR2 is YFSETQ in the germline V gene. The V gene end was trimmed by 2 bases and the J gene end by 5 bases; junction bases not matched to a gene: 5. This CDR3 is 15 amino acids long. A further study also used this sample, focusing on yellow fever vaccine responses in identical twins.

This chain joins TRBV5-1 and TRBJ2-1; 9 bases line up with TRBD2. This TCR was recovered from a woman under 30 in good health. The sequencing input was CD4+ T cells sorted from blood. DNA of the CDR3: TGCGCCAGCAGCTTAGGGACTAGCCGTAACAATGAGCAGTTCTTC. Translating gives CASSLGTSRNNEQFF.